A single sample is the source of the 17 T cell receptor beta chains below, sequenced in a study of CD8+ T cells in alopecia areata. Treatment specified: oral pan-JAK inhibitor, 5-10 mg twice daily. Extraction of RNA preceded its reverse transcription into cDNA, which served as the sequencing template. Generated by immunoSEQ multiplex PCR, the TCRdb table keeps only in-frame clones and is missing some. Here the sample spans about 220,000 clones, roughly 56% being singletons. This specimen was CD4+ T cells sorted from blood, taken at week 4, from a patient treated with tofacitinib. These TCRs come from a human donor with alopecia areata.

This chain uses TRBV11-2 with TRBJ2-3, with D possibly being TRBD2 (6 bases). Trimming took off 3 bases at V and 2 bases at J, with 12 bases between the two ends. Germline V gene sequence: CDR1 SGHAT, CDR2 FQNNGV. The CDR3 has 15 residues. The CDR3 sequence is CASSFIGGDTDTQYF. CDR3 in DNA: TGTGCCAGCAGCTTTATCGGGGGAGACACAGATACGCAGTATTTT.

This chain joins TRBV25-1 and TRBJ2-1; 7 bases map to TRBD1. The germline V gene has CDR1 MGHDK and CDR2 SYGVNS. The CDR3 is 17 amino acids. V was clipped by 2 bases and J by 6 bases; unmatched bases: 13. The CDR3 DNA reads as TGTGCCAGCAGTGAACAAACCGCCGGGACAGTAACCAATGAGCAGTTCTTC. It is translated as CASSEQTAGTVTNEQFF.

This sequence joins TRBV10-3 and TRBJ2-7; 9 bases align to TRBD1. V gave up 4 bases and J gave up 0 bases; unmatched junction bases: 4. Germline CDR1 ENHRY, CDR2 SYGVKD. The CDR3 length is 15 residues. CDR3 region: CAISGQGVNSYEQYF. In nucleotides, the CDR3 is TGTGCCATCAGTGGACAGGGGGTCAACTCCTACGAGCAGTACTTC.

The chain couples TRBV7-2 to TRBJ1-5; no clear D gene. V dropped 5 bases and J dropped 5 bases, with 7 bases sitting between them. Per the germline V gene, CDR1 is SGHTA and CDR2 is FQGNSA. This CDR3 has 12 amino acids. This CDR3 is CASSPGDQPQHF. The CDR3 DNA reads TGTGCCAGCAGCCCGGGAGATCAGCCCCAGCATTTT.

The sample holds a few counts of this clone. This chain connects TRBV29-1 to TRBJ1-2, with D unresolved. Germline V CDR1 and CDR2: SQVTM, ANQGSEA. The V and J ends lost 3 bases and 1 base respectively, with 3 bases between them. The CDR3 is 11 residues long. CDR3 DNA sequence: TGCAGCGTTGAGGATAACTATGGCTACACCTTC. Its translation: CSVEDNYGYTF. The variable domain in full, with the rest retrieved from reference TRBV29-1 and TRBJ1-2, is SAVISQKPSRDICQRGTSLTIQCQVDSQVTMMFWYRQQPGQSLTLIATANQGSEATYESGFVIDKFPISRPNLTFSTLTVSNMSPEDSSIYLCSVEDNYGYTFGSGTRLTVV.

The chain joins TRBV29-1 to TRBJ1-1; D possibly corresponds to TRBD1 (5 bases). V gave up 4 bases and J gave up 1 base, with 7 bases separating them. The CDR3 totals 12 residues. In germline, CDR1 is SQVTM, CDR2 ANQGSEA. CDR3 loop: CSVGTPNTEAFF. CDR3 DNA: TGCAGCGTTGGGACACCGAACACTGAAGCTTTCTTT.

This sequence joins TRBV7-8 and TRBJ1-2; no definite D call. The CDR3 is 16 residues long. Germline V gives CDR1 SGHVS, CDR2 FQNEAQ. Between the trimmed V and J ends, which lost 4 bases and 7 bases, there was a span of 22 bases. The CDR3 loop is CASSSHLRPDAPGYTF. In nucleotides, the CDR3 is TGTGCCAGCAGCTCTCATTTGAGGCCCGACGCTCCTGGCTACACCTTC.

The chain links TRBV13 to TRBJ2-3; no clear D. The length of the CDR3 is 12 residues. V was clipped by 2 bases and J by 6 bases, with 6 bases between them. From germline, CDR1 is PRHDT and CDR2 FYEKMQ (reference sequence). This CDR3 is CASSLQADTQYF. CDR3 coding DNA: TGTGCCAGCAGCTTACAGGCGGATACGCAGTATTTT. Looking up the rest from reference TRBV13 and TRBJ2-3 gives the full variable domain: AAGVIQSPRHLIKEKRETATLKCYPIPRHDTVYWYQQGPGQDPQFLISFYEKMQSDKGSIPDRFSAQQFSDYHSELNMSSLELGDSALYFCASSLQADTQYFGPGTRLTVL.

This clone was picked up a small number of times. V and J are TRBV10-2 and TRBJ1-2; D unclear. CDR3 length: 13 amino acids. V lost 2 bases to trimming and J lost 1 base, with 5 bases between them. Germline CDR1 is WSHSY and CDR2 is SAAADI. The CDR3 DNA reads as TGCGCCAGCAGTGAGGGGGATAACTATGGCTACACCTTC. This translates into CASSEGDNYGYTF.

The chain is built from TRBV19 and TRBJ2-7; 7 positions match TRBD2. The V and J ends lost 4 bases and 3 bases, in that order; junction bases with no gene match: 3. The CDR3 totals 13 residues. CDR1 and CDR2 (germline): LNHDA, SQIVND (reference sequence). In nucleotides, the CDR3 is TGTGCCAGTAGTAAGCGGGGATACTACGAGCAGTACTTC. It encodes CASSKRGYYEQYF.

The chain has TRBV19 and TRBJ2-5, with D perhaps matching TRBD1 (5 bases). The V gene's germline CDR1 is LNHDA and CDR2 SQIVND (reference sequence). This CDR3 has 14 amino acids. V lost 6 bases and J lost 4, with 15 bases in between. CDR3 coding DNA: TGTGCCAGTAGCCCCAACAGGCCGAGAGAGACCCAGTACTTC. Translated: CASSPNRPRETQYF.

The rearrangement uses TRBV30 and TRBJ2-5; TRBD1 aligns across 7 bases. CDR3 length: 15 amino acids. V dropped 0 bases and J dropped 5; count of bases not matched to a gene: 9. Germline loops: CDR1 GTSNPN, CDR2 SVGIG (reference sequence). The CDR3 DNA reads as TGTGCCTGGAGTGTACCGAAGGGGGCTAGGGAGACCCAGTACTTC. Translating it yields CAWSVPKGARETQYF.

The chain employs TRBV5-1 and TRBJ2-1; 9 positions match TRBD1. Unmatched junction bases numbered 3, after V lost 0 bases and J lost 8 bases. This CDR3 has 14 residues. The V gene's germline CDR1 is SGHRS and CDR2 YFSETQ. The CDR3 nucleotides are TGCGCCAGCAGCTTGGCGGACAGGGGTGATGAGCAGTTCTTC. This encodes CASSLADRGDEQFF.

The chain recombines TRBV18 with TRBJ2-7, with a possible D match to TRBD1 (5 bases). The germline CDR1 and CDR2 sequences are KGHSH and LQKENI. This CDR3 has 14 amino acids. V was shortened by 6 bases and J by 6 bases, with 18 bases between the two germline ends. This chain's CDR3 is CASSEAEGAAEQYF. The CDR3 nucleotides are TGTGCCAGCTCGGAAGCTGAAGGGGCTGCCGAGCAGTACTTC.

The chain links TRBV30 to TRBJ1-2, with 9 bases identical to TRBD1. CDR3 size: 13 residues. V lost 1 base, J lost 8 bases, and 5 bases stayed unmatched. Germline assignment: CDR1 GTSNPN and CDR2 SVGIG (reference sequence). CDR3 nucleotides: TGTGCCTGGAGTGGGGACAGGGCCGGGGGCTACACCTTC. It encodes CAWSGDRAGGYTF.

The rearrangement joins TRBV18 to TRBJ1-1; D remains unclear. The germline V and J ends were trimmed by 4 bases and 6 bases, with 21 bases remaining between them. CDR1 is KGHSH, CDR2 LQKENI, per germline. The CDR3 sequence is 16 residues long. The CDR3 loop reads CASSLGWTKGSAEAFF. DNA of the CDR3: TGTGCCAGCTCACTTGGGTGGACGAAGGGTAGCGCTGAAGCTTTCTTT.

V gene TRBV7-2 combines with J gene TRBJ2-3; possibly TRBD1 for D (5 bases). V lost 5 bases and J 6 bases, leaving 12 bases between the germline ends. Per germline, CDR1 SGHTA and CDR2 FQGNSA. CDR3 size: 13 residues. CDR3 amino acids: CASSRGGADTQYF. DNA for the CDR3: TGTGCCAGCAGCCGAGGTGGGGCGGATACGCAGTATTTT.